This entry is about one T cell receptor beta chain. Its specificity is not known. This sample was included in a study of tumor-infiltrating lymphocytes in primary liver carcinoma. Looking at the study overall: Sequenced samples came back with roughly 3.5 to 8 million productive TCRbeta reads, and the counts looked alike across tissue types. Regarding the study as a whole: Because of bulk unsorted sampling, CD4+ and CD8+ repertoires were not subjected to comparison.

The researchers produced TCR beta cDNA from 450 to 600 ng total RNA with a constant-region primer. For TCR beta, libraries were produced by three nested multiplex PCR rounds using slightly modified ARM-PCR. The first two PCR rounds, nine to ten cycles each, used TRBV1-TRBV30 forward primers and a C-beta reverse primer. TCRdb itself ran the multiplex PCR reads through MiXCR, one entry per CDR3 protein. The sample consists of approximately 340,000 distinct CDR3 sequences, about 65% of them appearing once. RNA isolated from unsorted whole blood supplied the blood RNA, with germline DNA also extracted. Germline lookup yields CDR1 DFQATT and CDR2 SNEGSKA (reference sequence). V dropped 3 bases and J dropped 4; count of bases not matched to a gene: 7. This CDR3 spans 14 amino acids.

The gene calls are TRBV20-1 and TRBJ2-7; 9 bases match TRBD1. This TCR came from a man aged 35-49 years with primary liver carcinoma and hepatitis B virus infection. The sequencing sample was made of peripheral blood. The CDR3 DNA reads as TGCAGTGCTAGGGGACAGGGAGGGAATTACGAGCAGTACTTC. Translation: CSARGQGGNYEQYF.